The clone carrying this T cell receptor beta chain was detected many times. TCRdb reprocessed the reads via MiXCR and lists one record per CDR3 protein. This table has 290,000 or so distinct CDR3 sequences, under 30% appearing once. This sample stems from a study of T cell repertoires in cytomegalovirus infection. Across the study: The public TCR beta signatures pointed to both CMV infection and matching HLA type.

Losses at the gene ends were 8 bases for V and 5 bases for J; bases not matched to a gene: 9. CDR3 length equals 14 residues. The germline CDR1 and CDR2 sequences are SGHTA and FQGNSA. The specimen sequenced was PBMCs. The chain couples TRBV7-2 to TRBJ2-5; 9 nucleotides agree with TRBD2. The TCR comes from a human donor in good health (CMV status not recorded). Some clones in this sample may be carry-over from other donors' samples. DNA of the CDR3: TGTGCCAGCCTCAGCGGGAGGCCCGGTGAGACCCAGTACTTC. Translation: CASLSGRPGETQYF.